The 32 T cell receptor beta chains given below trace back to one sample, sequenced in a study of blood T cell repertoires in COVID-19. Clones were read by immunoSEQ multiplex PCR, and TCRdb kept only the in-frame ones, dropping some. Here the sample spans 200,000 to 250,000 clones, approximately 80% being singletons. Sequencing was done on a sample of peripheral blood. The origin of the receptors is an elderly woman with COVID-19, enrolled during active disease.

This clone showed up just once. The DNA for the CDR3 is TGTGCCAGCAGCCCCCCGGGACAGGGGGGAAGCAATCAGCCCCAGCATTTT. This sequence encodes CASSPPGQGGSNQPQHF. The chain recombines TRBV5-8 with TRBJ1-5; 11 bases fit TRBD1. CDR3 length: 17 residues. CDR1 and CDR2 from the germline V gene are SGHTS and YDEGEE. Unmatched junction bases numbered 7, after V lost 4 bases and J lost 1 base.

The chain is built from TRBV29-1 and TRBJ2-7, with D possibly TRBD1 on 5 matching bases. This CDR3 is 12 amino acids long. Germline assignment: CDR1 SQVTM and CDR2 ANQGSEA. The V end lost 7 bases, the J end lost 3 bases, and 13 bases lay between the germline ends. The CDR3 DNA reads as TGCAGCGCCGCGAGGCAGGGCTACGAGCAGTACTTC. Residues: CSAARQGYEQYF.

For the CDR3, the DNA is TGTGCCAGCAGGGGGGACAGGGGCTATGGCTACACCTTC. This translates into CASRGDRGYGYTF. The chain links TRBV6-5 to TRBJ1-2; 10 positions agree with TRBD1. In germline, CDR1 is MNHEY, CDR2 SVGAGI. V dropped 6 bases and J dropped 4; count of bases not matched to a gene: 2. CDR3 length: 13 amino acids.

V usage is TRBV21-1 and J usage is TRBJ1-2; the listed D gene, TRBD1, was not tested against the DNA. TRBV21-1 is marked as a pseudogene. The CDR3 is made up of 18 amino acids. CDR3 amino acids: CASSKIRGQDPLRYGYTF. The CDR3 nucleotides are TGTGCCAGCAGCAAGATAAGGGGACAGGACCCATTGCGGTATGGCTACACCTTC.

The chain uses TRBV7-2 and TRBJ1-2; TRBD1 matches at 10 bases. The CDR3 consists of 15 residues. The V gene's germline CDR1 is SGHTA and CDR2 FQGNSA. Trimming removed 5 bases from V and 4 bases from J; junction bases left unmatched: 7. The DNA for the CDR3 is TGTGCCAGCAGCCCGGGACAGGGGCTCACCTATGGCTACACCTTC. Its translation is CASSPGQGLTYGYTF.

CDR3 in amino acids: CATSGSGRGSNTGELFF. CDR3 nucleotide sequence: TGTGCCACCAGTGGTAGCGGGAGAGGATCGAACACCGGGGAGCTGTTTTTT. J is TRBJ2-2 and V is TRBV24-1; 9 nucleotides agree with TRBD2. Germline V gene sequence: CDR1 KGHDR, CDR2 SFDVKD. V lost 5 bases, J lost 0 bases, and 6 bases stayed unmatched. The CDR3 sequence is 17 residues long.

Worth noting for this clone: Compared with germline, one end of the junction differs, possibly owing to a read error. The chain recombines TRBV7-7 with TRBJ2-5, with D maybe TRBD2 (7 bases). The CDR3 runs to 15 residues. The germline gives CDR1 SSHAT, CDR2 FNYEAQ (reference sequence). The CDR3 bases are TGTGCTAGCAGCCTCTCGGGGGGCCGTAGAGAGACCCAGTACTTC. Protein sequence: CASSLSGGRRETQYF.

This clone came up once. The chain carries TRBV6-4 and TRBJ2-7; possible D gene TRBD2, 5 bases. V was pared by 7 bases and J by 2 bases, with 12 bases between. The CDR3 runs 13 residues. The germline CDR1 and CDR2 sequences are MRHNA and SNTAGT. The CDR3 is CASKQLEAYEQYF. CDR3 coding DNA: TGTGCCAGCAAGCAACTAGAGGCCTACGAGCAGTACTTC.

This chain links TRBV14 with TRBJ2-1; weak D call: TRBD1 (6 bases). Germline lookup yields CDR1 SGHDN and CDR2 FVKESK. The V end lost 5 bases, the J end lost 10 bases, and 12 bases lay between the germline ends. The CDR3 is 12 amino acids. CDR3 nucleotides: TGTGCCAGCAGCAAACAGGGTTACGAGCAGTTCTTC. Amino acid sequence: CASSKQGYEQFF.

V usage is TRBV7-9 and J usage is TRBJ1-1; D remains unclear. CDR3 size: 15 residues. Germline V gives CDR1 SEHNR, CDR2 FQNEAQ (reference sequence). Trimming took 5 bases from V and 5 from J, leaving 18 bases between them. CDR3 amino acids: CASSPVSLGGTEAFF. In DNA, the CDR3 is TGTGCCAGCAGCCCTGTGTCCCTGGGAGGGACTGAAGCTTTCTTT.

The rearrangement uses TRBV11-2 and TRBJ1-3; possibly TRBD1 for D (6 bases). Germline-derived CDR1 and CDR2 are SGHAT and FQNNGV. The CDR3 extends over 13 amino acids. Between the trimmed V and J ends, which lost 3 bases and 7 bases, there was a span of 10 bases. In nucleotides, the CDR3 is TGTGCCAGCAGCTTTCGTCAGGGGAACACCATATATTTT. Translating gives CASSFRQGNTIYF.

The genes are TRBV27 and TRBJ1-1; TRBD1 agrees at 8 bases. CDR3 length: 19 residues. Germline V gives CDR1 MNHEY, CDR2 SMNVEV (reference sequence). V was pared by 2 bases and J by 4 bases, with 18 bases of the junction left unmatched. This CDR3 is CASSLRWSGQAKRGTEAFF. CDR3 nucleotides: TGTGCCAGCAGTTTAAGGTGGTCGGGACAGGCGAAGAGGGGCACTGAAGCTTTCTTT.

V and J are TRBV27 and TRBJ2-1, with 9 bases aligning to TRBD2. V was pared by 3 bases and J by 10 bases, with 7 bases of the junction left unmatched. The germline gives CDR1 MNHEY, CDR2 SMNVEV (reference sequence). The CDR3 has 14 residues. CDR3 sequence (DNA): TGTGCCAGCAGTTTGATAGCGGGAGTTGGCGAGCAGTTCTTC. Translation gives CASSLIAGVGEQFF.

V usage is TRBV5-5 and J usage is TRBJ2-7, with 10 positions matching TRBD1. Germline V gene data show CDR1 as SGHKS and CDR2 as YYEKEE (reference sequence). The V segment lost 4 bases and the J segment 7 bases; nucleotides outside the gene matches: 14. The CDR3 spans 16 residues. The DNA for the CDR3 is TGTGCCAGCAGCGACCGACCGGGACAGGGGTCCAGGGAGCAGTACTTC. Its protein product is CASSDRPGQGSREQYF.

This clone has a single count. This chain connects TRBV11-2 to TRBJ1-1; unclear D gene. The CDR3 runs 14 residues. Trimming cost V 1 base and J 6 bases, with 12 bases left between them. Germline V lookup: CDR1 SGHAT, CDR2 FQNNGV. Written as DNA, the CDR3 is TGTGCCAGCAGCTTAGTATCGGAGGAGGCTGAAGCTTTCTTT. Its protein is CASSLVSEEAEAFF. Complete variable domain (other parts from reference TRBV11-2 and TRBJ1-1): EAGVAQSPRYKIIEKRQSVAFWCNPISGHATLYWYQQILGQGPKLLIQFQNNGVVDDSQLPKDRFSAERLKGVDSTLKIQPAKLEDSAVYLCASSLVSEEAEAFFGQGTRLTVV.

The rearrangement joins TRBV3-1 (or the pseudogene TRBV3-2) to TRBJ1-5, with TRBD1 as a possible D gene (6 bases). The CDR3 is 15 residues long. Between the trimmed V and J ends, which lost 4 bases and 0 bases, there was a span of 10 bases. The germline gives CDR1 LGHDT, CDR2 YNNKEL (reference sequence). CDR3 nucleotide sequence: TGTGCCAGCAGCCGCGGACAGAATAGCAATCAGCCCCAGCATTTT. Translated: CASSRGQNSNQPQHF.

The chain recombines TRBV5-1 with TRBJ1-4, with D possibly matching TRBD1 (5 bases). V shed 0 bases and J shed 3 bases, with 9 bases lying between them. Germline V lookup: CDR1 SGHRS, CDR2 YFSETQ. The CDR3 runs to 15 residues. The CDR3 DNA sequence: TGCGCCAGCAGCTTGGAACTCAGGGCTAATGAAAAACTGTTTTTT. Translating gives CASSLELRANEKLFF.

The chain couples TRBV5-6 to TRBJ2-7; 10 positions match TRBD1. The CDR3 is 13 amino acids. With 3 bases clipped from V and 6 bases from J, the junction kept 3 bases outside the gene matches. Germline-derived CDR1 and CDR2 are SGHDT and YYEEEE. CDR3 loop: CASSWGQGFEQYF. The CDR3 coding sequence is TGTGCCAGCAGCTGGGGACAGGGGTTCGAGCAGTACTTC.

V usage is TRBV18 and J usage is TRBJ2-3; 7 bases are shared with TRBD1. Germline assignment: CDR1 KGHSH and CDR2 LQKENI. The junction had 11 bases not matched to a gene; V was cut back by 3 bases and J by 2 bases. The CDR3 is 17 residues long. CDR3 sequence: CASSPPKQGPITDTQYF. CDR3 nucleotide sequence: TGTGCCAGCTCACCCCCCAAACAGGGGCCGATCACAGATACGCAGTATTTT. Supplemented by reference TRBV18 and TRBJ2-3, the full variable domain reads NAGVMQNPRHLVRRRGQEARLRCSPMKGHSHVYWYRQLPEEGLKFMVYLQKENIIDESGMPKERFSAEFPKEGPSILRIQQVVRGDSAAYFCASSPPKQGPITDTQYFGPGTRLTVL.

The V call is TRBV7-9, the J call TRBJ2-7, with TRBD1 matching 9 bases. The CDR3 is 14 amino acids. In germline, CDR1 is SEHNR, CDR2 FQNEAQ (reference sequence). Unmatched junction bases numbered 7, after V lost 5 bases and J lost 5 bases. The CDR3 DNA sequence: TGTGCCAGCAGCCGGACTGGGACAGGGCACGAGCAGTACTTC. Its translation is CASSRTGTGHEQYF.

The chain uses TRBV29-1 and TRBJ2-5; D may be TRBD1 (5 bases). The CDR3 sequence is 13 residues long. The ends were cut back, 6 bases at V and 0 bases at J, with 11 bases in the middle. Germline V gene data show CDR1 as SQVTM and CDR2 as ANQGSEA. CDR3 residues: CSVLGAHQETQYF. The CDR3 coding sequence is TGCAGCGTGCTTGGGGCGCACCAAGAGACCCAGTACTTC.

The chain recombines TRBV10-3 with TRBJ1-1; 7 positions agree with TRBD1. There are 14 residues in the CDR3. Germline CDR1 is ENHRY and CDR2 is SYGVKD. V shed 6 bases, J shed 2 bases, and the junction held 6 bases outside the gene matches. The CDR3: CAISAGTVNTEAFF. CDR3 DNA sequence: TGTGCCATCAGCGCCGGGACAGTCAACACTGAAGCTTTCTTT.

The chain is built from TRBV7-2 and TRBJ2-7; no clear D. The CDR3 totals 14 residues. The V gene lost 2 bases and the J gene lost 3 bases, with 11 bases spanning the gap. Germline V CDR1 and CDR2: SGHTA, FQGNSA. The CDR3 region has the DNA TGTGCCAGCAGCTTAAGGCATAGCTTCTACGAGCAGTACTTC. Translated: CASSLRHSFYEQYF.

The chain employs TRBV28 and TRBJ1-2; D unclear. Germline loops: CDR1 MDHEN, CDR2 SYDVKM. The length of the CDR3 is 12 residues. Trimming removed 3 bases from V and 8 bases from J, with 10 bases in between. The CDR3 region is CASSFHSYGYTF. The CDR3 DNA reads TGTGCCAGCAGTTTCCACAGCTACGGCTACACCTTC.

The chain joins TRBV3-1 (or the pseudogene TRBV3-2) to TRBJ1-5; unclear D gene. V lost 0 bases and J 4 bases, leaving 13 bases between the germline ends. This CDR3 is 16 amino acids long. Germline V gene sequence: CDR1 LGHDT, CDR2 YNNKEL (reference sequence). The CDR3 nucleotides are TGTGCCAGCAGCCAAGATGTACCGGGAGGGAATCAGCCCCAGCATTTT. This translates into CASSQDVPGGNQPQHF.

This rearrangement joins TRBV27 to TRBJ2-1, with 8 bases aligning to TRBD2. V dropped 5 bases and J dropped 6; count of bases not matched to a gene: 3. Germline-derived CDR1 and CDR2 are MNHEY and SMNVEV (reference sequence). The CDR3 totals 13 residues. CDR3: CASSPLAGNEQFF. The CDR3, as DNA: TGTGCCAGCAGTCCCCTAGCGGGCAATGAGCAGTTCTTC.

The CDR3 reads CAISEWTGAGELFF. CDR3 in DNA: TGTGCCATCAGTGAGTGGACAGGGGCCGGGGAGCTGTTTTTT. V and J are TRBV10-3 and TRBJ2-2, with 9 nucleotides matching TRBD1. This CDR3 has 14 residues. Germline CDR1 and CDR2: ENHRY and SYGVKD. V lost 1 base, J lost 6 bases, and 0 bases stayed unmatched.

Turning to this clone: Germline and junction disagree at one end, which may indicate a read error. The CDR3 protein is CATNQGQGATFF. DNA for the CDR3: TGTGCCACGAATCAGGGACAGGGGGCTACCTTTTTC. This chain links TRBV24-1 with TRBJ1-2, with TRBD1 matching over 12 bases. This CDR3 spans 12 amino acids. CDR1 is KGHDR, CDR2 SFDVKD, per germline.

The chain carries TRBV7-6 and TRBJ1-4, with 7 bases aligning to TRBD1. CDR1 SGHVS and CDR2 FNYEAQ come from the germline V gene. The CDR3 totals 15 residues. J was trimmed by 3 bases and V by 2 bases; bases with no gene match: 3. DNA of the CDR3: TGTGCCAGCAGCTTATTTGACAGGGCTAATGAAAAACTGTTTTTT. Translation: CASSLFDRANEKLFF.

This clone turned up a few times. The CDR3 reads CASSPKGEGGYTF. CDR3 DNA: TGTGCCAGCTCACCGAAGGGTGAGGGTGGCTACACCTTC. J is TRBJ1-2 and V is TRBV18; D is unresolved. This CDR3 has 13 amino acids. V was clipped by 3 bases and J by 7 bases, with 12 bases between them. Germline loops: CDR1 KGHSH, CDR2 LQKENI.

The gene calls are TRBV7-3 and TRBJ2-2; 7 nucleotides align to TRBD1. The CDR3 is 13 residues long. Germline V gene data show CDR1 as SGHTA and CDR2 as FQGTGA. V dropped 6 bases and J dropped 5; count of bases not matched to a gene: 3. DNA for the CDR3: TGTGCCAGCAGAGAGACAGGGACCGGGGAGCTGTTTTTT. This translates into CASRETGTGELFF.

This CDR3 reads CASSLVADRARSPLHF. CDR3 in DNA: TGCGCCAGCAGCTTGGTGGCTGACAGGGCCAGGTCACCCCTCCACTTT. The genes are TRBV5-1 and TRBJ1-6; 7 nucleotides agree with TRBD1. The junction had 10 bases not matched to a gene; V was cut back by 0 bases and J by 10 bases. The CDR3 has 16 residues. Germline CDR1 is SGHRS and CDR2 is YFSETQ.